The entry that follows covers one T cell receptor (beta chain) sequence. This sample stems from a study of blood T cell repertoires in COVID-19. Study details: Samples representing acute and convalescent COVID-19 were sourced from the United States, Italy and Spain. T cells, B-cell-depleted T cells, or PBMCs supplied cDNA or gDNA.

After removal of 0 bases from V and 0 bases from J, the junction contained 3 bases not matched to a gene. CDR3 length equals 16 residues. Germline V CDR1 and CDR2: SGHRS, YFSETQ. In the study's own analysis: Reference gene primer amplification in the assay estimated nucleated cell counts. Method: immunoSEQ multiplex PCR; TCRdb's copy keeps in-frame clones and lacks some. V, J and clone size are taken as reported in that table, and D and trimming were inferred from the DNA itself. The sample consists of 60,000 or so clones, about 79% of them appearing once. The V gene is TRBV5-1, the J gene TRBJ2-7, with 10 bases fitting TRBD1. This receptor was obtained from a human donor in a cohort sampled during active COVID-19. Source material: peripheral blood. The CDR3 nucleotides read TGCGCCAGCAGCTTGGAGACAGGGGGCCGCTCCTACGAGCAGTACTTC. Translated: CASSLETGGRSYEQYF.